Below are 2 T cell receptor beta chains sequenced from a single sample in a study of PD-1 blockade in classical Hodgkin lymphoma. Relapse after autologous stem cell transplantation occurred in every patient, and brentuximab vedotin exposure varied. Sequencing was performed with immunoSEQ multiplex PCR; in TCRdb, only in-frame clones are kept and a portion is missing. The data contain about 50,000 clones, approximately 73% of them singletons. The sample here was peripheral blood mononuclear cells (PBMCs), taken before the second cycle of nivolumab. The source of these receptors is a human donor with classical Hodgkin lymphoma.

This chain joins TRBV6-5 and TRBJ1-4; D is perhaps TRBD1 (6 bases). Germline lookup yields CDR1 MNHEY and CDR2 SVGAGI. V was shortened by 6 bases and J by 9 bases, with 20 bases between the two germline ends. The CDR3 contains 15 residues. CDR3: CASSTTPTGYKKLFF. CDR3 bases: TGTGCCAGCAGCACTACACCGACAGGCTACAAAAAACTGTTTTTT.

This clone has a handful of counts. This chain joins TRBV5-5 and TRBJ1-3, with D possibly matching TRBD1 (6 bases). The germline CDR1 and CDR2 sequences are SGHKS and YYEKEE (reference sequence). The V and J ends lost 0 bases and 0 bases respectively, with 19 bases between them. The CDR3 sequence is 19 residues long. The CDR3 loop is CASSLAAGHPLSSGNTIYF. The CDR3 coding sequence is TGTGCCAGCAGCTTGGCCGCGGGACACCCCCTGAGCTCTGGAAACACCATATATTTT.